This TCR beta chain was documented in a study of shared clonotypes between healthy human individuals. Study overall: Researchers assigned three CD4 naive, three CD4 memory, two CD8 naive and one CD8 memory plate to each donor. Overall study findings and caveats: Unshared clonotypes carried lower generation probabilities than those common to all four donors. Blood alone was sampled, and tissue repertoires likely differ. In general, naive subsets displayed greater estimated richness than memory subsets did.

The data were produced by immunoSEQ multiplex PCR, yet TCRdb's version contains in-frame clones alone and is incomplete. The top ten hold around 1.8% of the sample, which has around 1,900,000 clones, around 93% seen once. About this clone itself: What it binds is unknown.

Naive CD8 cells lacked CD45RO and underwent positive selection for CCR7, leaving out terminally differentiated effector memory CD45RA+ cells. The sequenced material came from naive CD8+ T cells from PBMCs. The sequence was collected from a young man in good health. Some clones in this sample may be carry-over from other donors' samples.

The DNA of the CDR3 is TGTGCCAGCAGCGACCCACGTACCGGGGGAGGTTGGGGGACTGAAGCTTTCTTT. It translates to CASSDPRTGGGWGTEAFF. This chain links TRBV9 with TRBJ1-1; TRBD1 might be the D (5 bases). Germline-derived CDR1 and CDR2 are SGDLS and YYNGEE. V was trimmed by 3 bases and J by 5 bases, leaving 26 bases between them. The CDR3 spans 18 residues.